The clone carrying this T cell receptor beta chain is a singleton in its sample. Its antigen is undetermined. These data come from a study of blood T cells in healthy people across ages. Next came a second PCR, run for about 7 to 12 cycles, which used a sample-barcoded 5' primer along with a J-beta primer mix. TCRdb fed the 5' RACE reads into MiXCR, producing one record per CDR3 protein. The data contain 1.5 million to 2 million distinct CDR3 sequences, roughly 32% of them singletons. General observations from the study: Per million T cells, the diversity of TCR beta decreased roughly linearly as age advanced.

The CDR3 has 17 residues. Researchers isolated at least 6 million PBMCs per sample. Sequencing used blood. This TCR was recovered from a woman aged 30 to 39 in good health. V usage is TRBV21-1 and J usage is TRBJ1-5; the DNA was not compared with TRBD1, the D call given in the table. TRBV21-1 is an annotated pseudogene. The CDR3 nucleotides read TGTGCCAGCAGCTTCGACCGACAGCTCCAGTTGGATCAGCCCCAGCATTTT. Its translation is CASSFDRQLQLDQPQHF.